The sequence of this T cell receptor beta chain was determined in a study of cytomegalovirus exposure and HLA in healthy donors. The donors were healthy bone marrow donors. Trimming took 4 bases from V and 6 from J, leaving 9 bases between them. The CDR3 spans 13 residues. Germline lookup yields CDR1 SNHLY and CDR2 FYNNEI. PCR amplification relied on 60 Vbeta primers (plus 13 Jbeta primers). The method was immunoSEQ multiplex PCR; TCRdb's version includes in-frame clones alone and lacks a portion of them. This sample has approximately 160,000 clones, with over 65% found just once. The chain recombines TRBV2 with TRBJ1-4, with D unclear. Sequencing was done on a sample of PBMCs. The TCR sequence derives from a man between 18 and 35 years old in good health and CMV-seropositive. CDR3 in amino acids: CASSAQAYEKLFF. In nucleotides, the CDR3 is TGTGCCAGCAGTGCGCAGGCGTATGAAAAACTGTTTTTT.